These 22 T cell receptor beta chains came from one sample sequenced in a study of blood T cell repertoires in COVID-19. The method was immunoSEQ multiplex PCR; TCRdb's version includes in-frame clones alone and lacks a portion of them. This table holds around 100,000 clones, roughly 82% found once. The sequenced material came from peripheral blood. These receptors came from a human donor in a cohort sampled during active COVID-19.

This clone came up once. The chain joins TRBV7-3 to TRBJ1-1; 7 nucleotides line up with TRBD1. V lost 5 bases to trimming and J lost 1 base; unmatched junction nucleotides: 7. CDR3 size: 15 residues. CDR1 is SGHTA, CDR2 FQGTGA, per germline. The CDR3 is CASSLATGRNTEAFF. As DNA, the CDR3 is TGTGCCAGCAGCCTAGCGACAGGGCGGAACACTGAAGCTTTCTTT.

This chain links TRBV28 with TRBJ2-3, with 8 bases that match TRBD2. Germline V gene data show CDR1 as MDHEN and CDR2 as SYDVKM. The CDR3 loop spans 12 amino acids. The trim removed 5 bases at V and 6 bases at J, leaving 1 base unmatched. This chain's CDR3 is CASSLAGDTQYF. Written as DNA, the CDR3 is TGTGCCAGCAGTCTAGCGGGCGATACGCAGTATTTT.

This chain uses TRBV7-2 with TRBJ1-5; possible D gene TRBD1, 5 bases. Trimming removed 5 bases from V and 5 bases from J, with 13 bases in between. CDR3 length: 14 residues. Germline CDR1 SGHTA, CDR2 FQGNSA. The CDR3 loop reads CASSLRGGDQPQHF. CDR3 nucleotides: TGTGCCAGCAGCCTAAGGGGAGGCGATCAGCCCCAGCATTTT. The complete variable domain, with remaining parts taken from reference TRBV7-2 and TRBJ1-5, reads GAGVSQSPSNKVTEKGKDVELRCDPISGHTALYWYRQSLGQGLEFLIYFQGNSAPDKSGLPSDRFSAERTGGSVSTLTIQRTQQEDSAVYLCASSLRGGDQPQHFGDGTRLSIL.

This clone was seen more than once but under ten times. The gene calls are TRBV2 and TRBJ2-7; 13 nucleotides line up with TRBD2. The V and J ends lost 11 bases and 4 bases, in that order; junction bases with no gene match: 8. The CDR3 sequence is 14 residues long. CDR1 is SNHLY and CDR2 is FYNNEI in the germline V gene. CDR3 amino acids: CAGKATSGGYEQYF. Written as DNA, the CDR3 is TGTGCCGGAAAAGCGACTAGCGGGGGGTACGAGCAGTACTTC.

CDR3: CASSTPRGGRDTEAFF. CDR3 nucleotides: TGTGCCAGCAGCACACCCCGAGGTGGGAGGGACACTGAAGCTTTCTTT. This chain uses TRBV21-1 with TRBJ1-1. TRBV21-1 is classified as a pseudogene. The CDR3 runs to 16 residues.

This clone has just one count. J is TRBJ2-1 and V is TRBV14, with D tentatively TRBD2 (6 bases). The CDR3 loop spans 16 amino acids. Trimming took 4 bases from V and 0 from J, leaving 13 bases between them. The germline V gene encodes CDR1 SGHDN and CDR2 FVKESK. The CDR3 DNA sequence: TGTGCCAGCAGCCCCTGGGACTCGCCCTCCTACAATGAGCAGTTCTTC. As protein: CASSPWDSPSYNEQFF.

This clone occurred a few times. CDR3 in DNA: TGTGCCAGCAGCCAAGACAGGGGGCAAGCGGCCGAGCAGTACTTC. Amino acids: CASSQDRGQAAEQYF. This chain connects TRBV7-9 to TRBJ2-7, with 10 positions matching TRBD1. The CDR3 totals 15 residues. Germline V gives CDR1 SEHNR, CDR2 FQNEAQ (reference sequence). V lost 5 bases, J lost 6 bases, and 10 bases stayed unmatched.

The rearrangement links TRBV28 to TRBJ2-1; maybe TRBD1 (6 bases). Per the germline V gene, CDR1 is MDHEN and CDR2 is SYDVKM. The CDR3 spans 15 residues. Trimming stripped 10 bases from V and 1 base from J, with 17 bases between. CDR3 sequence: CATFQQGLSYNEQFF. The CDR3 DNA reads TGTGCCACCTTTCAACAGGGCTTATCCTACAATGAGCAGTTCTTC. Looking up the rest from reference TRBV28 and TRBJ2-1 gives the full variable domain: DVKVTQSSRYLVKRTGEKVFLECVQDMDHENMFWYRQDPGLGLRLIYFSYDVKMKEKGDIPEGYSVSREKKERFSLILESASTNQTSMYLCATFQQGLSYNEQFFGPGTRLTVL.

The V and J genes are TRBV7-3 and TRBJ2-1, with 9 positions matching TRBD2. With 2 bases clipped from V and 8 bases from J, the junction kept 7 bases outside the gene matches. Germline loops: CDR1 SGHTA, CDR2 FQGTGA. The CDR3 extends over 15 amino acids. This CDR3 reads CASSLLGGGADEQFF. The CDR3 DNA sequence: TGTGCCAGCAGCTTATTAGGCGGGGGGGCCGATGAGCAGTTCTTC.

The rearrangement joins TRBV11-3 to TRBJ1-4, with TRBD1 matching over 7 bases. CDR1 is SGHNT and CDR2 is YENEEA in the germline V gene. The CDR3 has 14 residues. The junction had 7 bases not matched to a gene; V was cut back by 4 bases and J by 8 bases. The CDR3 loop is CASSSGQYEEKLFF. The CDR3 coding sequence is TGTGCCAGCAGCTCGGGACAGTATGAGGAAAAACTGTTTTTT.

This clone showed up just a few times. V gene TRBV11-3 combines with J gene TRBJ1-2; D call uncertain. Germline CDR1 is SGHNT and CDR2 is YENEEA. The germline V and J ends were trimmed by 5 bases and 7 bases, with 11 bases remaining between them. The CDR3 loop spans 12 amino acids. In nucleotides, the CDR3 is TGTGCCAGCAGCCACCAAACATCTGGCTACACCTTC. Translating it yields CASSHQTSGYTF.

V and J are TRBV18 and TRBJ1-1, with 7 positions matching TRBD1. Losses at the gene ends were 4 bases for V and 3 bases for J; bases not matched to a gene: 5. This CDR3 has 14 amino acids. Germline CDR1 is KGHSH and CDR2 is LQKENI. CDR3 sequence: CASSLNQGDTEAFF. The CDR3 DNA reads TGTGCCAGCTCACTTAATCAGGGGGACACTGAAGCTTTCTTT.

The rearrangement links TRBV11-2 to TRBJ1-2, with 9 nucleotides matching TRBD1. The CDR3 has 13 residues. Germline values: CDR1 SGHAT, CDR2 FQNNGV. Trimming took 6 bases from V and 6 from J; bases not matched to a gene: 5. CDR3 DNA sequence: TGTGCCAGCAGGGTAACAGGGGGCAATGGCTACACCTTC. Residues: CASRVTGGNGYTF.

The chain combines TRBV12-5 with TRBJ2-3, with a possible D match to TRBD1 (5 bases). The CDR3 runs to 13 residues. In germline, CDR1 is LGHNT, CDR2 FRNRAP. Trimming removed 1 base at V and 5 bases at J, with 7 bases between. As DNA, the CDR3 is TGTGCTAGTGGTTTGGGACAGCTAGATACGCAGTATTTT. Amino acid sequence: CASGLGQLDTQYF.

The V call is TRBV9, the J call TRBJ2-5; TRBD2 matches 9 bases. CDR1 and CDR2 from the germline V gene are SGDLS and YYNGEE. V gave up 0 bases and J gave up 9 bases; unmatched junction bases: 6. This CDR3 is 14 amino acids long. The CDR3 protein is CASSVGGGAAAQYF. The CDR3 coding sequence is TGTGCCAGCAGCGTAGGCGGGGGGGCGGCGGCCCAGTACTTC.

This sequence joins TRBV21-1 and TRBJ2-7; no check of the table's D call, TRBD2, against the DNA was made. TRBV21-1 is classified as a pseudogene. This CDR3 is built from 24 residues. CDR3 loop: CASSRGRPTGTEAGTSGHSYEQYF. In DNA form, the CDR3 reads TGTGCCAGCAGTCGGGGAAGACCCACGGGGACTGAGGCCGGGACTAGCGGGCACTCCTACGAGCAGTACTTC.

The chain has TRBV19 and TRBJ2-7, with 9 bases aligning to TRBD1. CDR1 and CDR2 (germline): LNHDA, SQIVND (reference sequence). V dropped 3 bases and J dropped 7; count of bases not matched to a gene: 10. The CDR3 consists of 15 residues. CDR3 region: CASSIPYRGRREQYF. The CDR3 region has the DNA TGTGCCAGTAGTATCCCGTACAGGGGGCGTAGGGAGCAGTACTTC.

The gene calls are TRBV7-8 and TRBJ2-2; D is unresolved. Germline V gives CDR1 SGHVS, CDR2 FQNEAQ. This CDR3 spans 14 amino acids. The V and J ends lost 2 bases and 6 bases respectively, with 10 bases between them. CDR3 sequence (DNA): TGTGCCAGCAGCTTATTGAGGTTCCCCGGGGAGCTGTTTTTT. The encoded protein is CASSLLRFPGELFF.

The chain recombines TRBV4-2 with TRBJ2-7; 8 bases line up with TRBD2. V gave up 4 bases and J gave up 2 bases; unmatched junction bases: 7. The length of the CDR3 is 15 residues. Germline V gene sequence: CDR1 LGHNA, CDR2 YNFKEQ. The CDR3 DNA reads as TGTGCCAGCAGCCCCTCCTGGACTAGCCCCTACGAGCAGTACTTC. As protein: CASSPSWTSPYEQYF.

V gene TRBV6-2 or TRBV6-3 combines with J gene TRBJ2-7; D is unclear. Trimming took 0 bases from V and 2 from J, leaving 20 bases between them. The CDR3 runs to 18 residues. The germline V gene has CDR1 MNHEY and CDR2 SVGEGT. The CDR3 nucleotides read TGTGCCAGCAGTTACTCTCCGAGAGTTGATCCCCTACCCTACGAGCAGTACTTC. It specifies CASSYSPRVDPLPYEQYF.

V is TRBV5-1 and J is TRBJ2-2; TRBD1 is a possible D gene (6 bases). The V and J ends lost 0 bases and 3 bases respectively, with 18 bases between them. The CDR3 consists of 18 residues. The germline V gene encodes CDR1 SGHRS and CDR2 YFSETQ. The CDR3 DNA reads TGCGCCAGCAGCTTGGAAGGATACAGGGTTTACGACACCGGGGAGCTGTTTTTT. This encodes CASSLEGYRVYDTGELFF.

The rearrangement links TRBV12-3 or TRBV12-4 to TRBJ2-1; D perhaps matches TRBD2 (6 bases). Trimming cost V 6 bases and J 14 bases, with 14 bases left between them. There are 11 residues in the CDR3. As DNA, the CDR3 is TGTGCCAGCAGCCGAGGAGGGATCAAGTTCTTC. Protein: CASSRGGIKFF.